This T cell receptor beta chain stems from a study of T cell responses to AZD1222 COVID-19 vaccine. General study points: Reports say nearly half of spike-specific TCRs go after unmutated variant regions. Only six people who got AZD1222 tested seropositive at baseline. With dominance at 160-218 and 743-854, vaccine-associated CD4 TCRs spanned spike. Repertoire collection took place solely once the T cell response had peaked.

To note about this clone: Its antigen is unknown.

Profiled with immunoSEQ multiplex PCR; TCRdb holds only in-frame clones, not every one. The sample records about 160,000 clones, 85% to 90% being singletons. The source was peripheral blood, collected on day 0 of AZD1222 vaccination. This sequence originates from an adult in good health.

Here the CDR3 DNA reads TGTGCCAGCAGCGTAGCTGGCGGGGGGTACAATGAGCAGTTCTTC. It specifies CASSVAGGGYNEQFF. The rearrangement uses TRBV9 and TRBJ2-1; 8 positions agree with TRBD2. From germline, CDR1 is SGDLS and CDR2 YYNGEE. V dropped 0 bases and J dropped 4; count of bases not matched to a gene: 3. The CDR3 loop spans 15 amino acids.